The source of this T cell receptor (beta chain) is a study of T cells in narcolepsy. TCRdb's table, derived via immunoSEQ multiplex PCR, lists solely in-frame clones and lacks some. Found here are about 35,000 clones, 81% of them singletons; the top ten hold around 2.5%. This CDR3 contains 15 residues. Germline assignment: CDR1 MNHEY and CDR2 SVGAGI. The germline V and J ends were trimmed by 4 bases and 0 bases, with 7 bases remaining between them. The receptor was derived from a human donor in good health. Sequences were obtained from memory (CD45RA-) CD4+ T cells from blood. The chain combines TRBV6-5 with TRBJ1-6; no definite D call. The CDR3 nucleotides are TGTGCCAGCAGTTTGGATAGCTCCTATAATTCACCCCTCCACTTT. Translated, it gives CASSLDSSYNSPLHF.